This passage covers 10 T cell receptor beta chains from one sample sequenced in a study of blood T cell repertoires in COVID-19. The assay was immunoSEQ multiplex PCR, and TCRdb's table has in-frame clones only and misses some. The sample records approximately 130,000 clones, 80% to 85% being singletons. The sample consisted of PBMCs or T cells enriched from blood (not recorded which). Receptors originate from a man between 25 and 39 years old who had recovered from COVID-19.

This chain joins TRBV19 and TRBJ2-1, with TRBD2 as a possible D gene (7 bases). The CDR3 extends over 14 amino acids. Germline CDR1 reads LNHDA; CDR2 reads SQIVND (reference sequence). V lost 4 bases to trimming and J lost 6 bases, with 13 bases between them. CDR3 coding DNA: TGTGCCAGTAGTACCTCTCGGGGGGCCAATGAGCAGTTCTTC. It codes for CASSTSRGANEQFF. Using reference TRBV19 and TRBJ2-1 for the parts outside the CDR3, the full variable domain is DGGITQSPKYLFRKEGQNVTLSCEQNLNHDAMYWYRQDPGQGLRLIYYSQIVNDFQKGDIAEGYSVSREKKESFPLTVTSAQKNPTAFYLCASSTSRGANEQFFGPGTRLTVL.

J is TRBJ1-4 and V is TRBV5-6; 7 bases map to TRBD1. Unmatched junction bases numbered 11, after V lost 6 bases and J lost 0 bases. The CDR3 has 17 amino acids. CDR1 and CDR2 from the germline V gene are SGHDT and YYEEEE. The DNA for the CDR3 is TGTGCCAGCACCTACGGGACAGCGTTATCAACTAATGAAAAACTGTTTTTT. Amino acids: CASTYGTALSTNEKLFF.

V gene TRBV7-9 combines with J gene TRBJ1-2, with 8 bases aligning to TRBD1. Germline CDR1 is SEHNR and CDR2 is FQNEAQ (reference sequence). There are 14 residues in the CDR3. Trimming at V came to 1 base and at J to 7 bases, leaving 5 bases not matched to a gene. The CDR3 spells CASSLVQGTGGYTF. CDR3 sequence (DNA): TGTGCCAGCAGCTTAGTTCAAGGGACAGGTGGCTACACCTTC.

The chain uses TRBV10-3 and TRBJ2-5; D is unclear. CDR1 ENHRY and CDR2 SYGVKD come from the germline V gene. The length of the CDR3 is 15 residues. The V end lost 0 bases, the J end lost 4 bases, and 12 bases lay between the germline ends. The DNA for the CDR3 is TGTGCCATCAGTGAGTCGTCCTCCAGGCGAGAGACCCAGTACTTC. Its translation: CAISESSSRRETQYF.

The rearrangement joins TRBV4-2 to TRBJ2-1, with a weak D call TRBD2 (6 bases). Per the germline V gene, CDR1 is LGHNA and CDR2 is YNFKEQ. Trimming removed 1 base from V and 0 bases from J, with 10 bases in between. CDR3 size: 16 residues. As DNA, the CDR3 is TGTGCCAGCAGCCAAGGAGCGGGCAGCTCCTACAATGAGCAGTTCTTC. It is translated as CASSQGAGSSYNEQFF.

The chain employs TRBV7-9 and TRBJ2-7; 10 bases line up with TRBD2. CDR1 and CDR2 from the germline V gene are SEHNR and FQNEAQ (reference sequence). The ends lost 4 bases at V and 1 base at J; junction bases unmatched: 10. The CDR3 is made up of 17 amino acids. CDR3 DNA: TGTGCCAGCAGCTGGACTAGCGGAGAGCCGGGATCCTACGAGCAGTACTTC. This sequence encodes CASSWTSGEPGSYEQYF.

This chain joins TRBV12-5 and TRBJ1-6, with D perhaps TRBD1 (6 bases). Germline CDR1 is LGHNT and CDR2 is FRNRAP. V was trimmed by 1 base and J by 9 bases, leaving 10 bases between them. The CDR3 sequence is 14 residues long. The CDR3 protein is CASGLGLGGSPLHF. The CDR3 region has the DNA TGTGCTAGTGGTTTGGGATTAGGGGGTTCACCCCTCCACTTT.

V usage is TRBV29-1 and J usage is TRBJ2-7, with TRBD1 identical over 12 bases. Germline V gene sequence: CDR1 SQVTM, CDR2 ANQGSEA. The V gene end was trimmed by 6 bases and the J gene end by 1 base; junction bases not matched to a gene: 7. This CDR3 has 15 amino acids. This CDR3 reads CSVARDRGPSYEQYF. CDR3 DNA: TGCAGCGTGGCCAGGGACAGGGGGCCTTCCTACGAGCAGTACTTC.

The rearrangement links TRBV4-1 to TRBJ1-2; 9 positions agree with TRBD1. The ends lost 4 bases at V and 5 bases at J; junction bases unmatched: 5. CDR1 MGHRA and CDR2 YSYEKL come from the germline V gene. This CDR3 has 14 amino acids. CDR3 residues: CASSLQGAGYGYTF. The DNA of the CDR3 is TGCGCCAGCAGCCTACAGGGGGCGGGGTATGGCTACACCTTC.

The chain uses TRBV15 and TRBJ1-1, with D tentatively TRBD1 (6 bases). Germline V gene lookup returns CDR1 LNHNV and CDR2 YYDKDF (reference sequence). The V and J ends lost 1 base and 1 base respectively, with 22 bases between them. The CDR3 extends over 19 amino acids. This chain's CDR3 is CATSRVSLGQITENTEAFF. The CDR3 DNA follows: TGTGCCACCAGCAGAGTATCCCTAGGACAGATAACTGAGAACACTGAAGCTTTCTTT.